This T cell receptor beta chain comes out of a study of blood T cell repertoires in COVID-19. Whole-study context: Whether acute or convalescent, the COVID-19 samples came from the United States, Italy and Spain. The analysed material was cDNA or gDNA that came from T cells, B-cell-depleted T cells, or PBMCs.

Per the authors' pipeline: Using reference gene primer amplification, nucleated cell counts were estimated. The repertoire was sequenced with immunoSEQ multiplex PCR; TCRdb's copy has only in-frame clones and lacks some. V, J and clone size reflect that table, while D and trimming were determined from the DNA. This sample has 110,000 or so clones; roughly 82% occur once, and the top ten carry over 7.5%. V shed 7 bases, J shed 4 bases, and the junction held 4 bases outside the gene matches. CDR3 size: 15 residues. CDR1 is MNHEY and CDR2 is SVGAGI in the germline V gene. The clonotype originates from a woman in her forties with acute or convalescent COVID-19. The rearrangement joins TRBV6-5 to TRBJ2-2; 12 bases are a match to TRBD2. Specimen: peripheral blood. The CDR3 here is CASTLTSGGTGELFF. The DNA for the CDR3 is TGTGCCAGCACCTTGACTAGCGGGGGCACCGGGGAGCTGTTTTTT.